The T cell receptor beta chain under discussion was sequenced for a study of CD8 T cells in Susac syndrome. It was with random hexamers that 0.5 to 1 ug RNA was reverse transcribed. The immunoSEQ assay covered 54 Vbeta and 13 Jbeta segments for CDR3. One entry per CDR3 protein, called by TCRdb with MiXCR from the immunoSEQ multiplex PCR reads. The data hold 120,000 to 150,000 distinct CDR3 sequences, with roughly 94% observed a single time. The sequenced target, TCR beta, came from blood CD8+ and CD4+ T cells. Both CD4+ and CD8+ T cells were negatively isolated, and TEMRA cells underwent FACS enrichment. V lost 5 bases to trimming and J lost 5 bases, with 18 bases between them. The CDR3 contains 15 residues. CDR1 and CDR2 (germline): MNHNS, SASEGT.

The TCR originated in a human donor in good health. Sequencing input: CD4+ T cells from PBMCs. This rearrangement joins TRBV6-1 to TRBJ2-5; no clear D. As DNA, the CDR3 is TGTGCCAGCAGTCAAAATCACATGAAAGGGGAGACCCAGTACTTC. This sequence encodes CASSQNHMKGETQYF.